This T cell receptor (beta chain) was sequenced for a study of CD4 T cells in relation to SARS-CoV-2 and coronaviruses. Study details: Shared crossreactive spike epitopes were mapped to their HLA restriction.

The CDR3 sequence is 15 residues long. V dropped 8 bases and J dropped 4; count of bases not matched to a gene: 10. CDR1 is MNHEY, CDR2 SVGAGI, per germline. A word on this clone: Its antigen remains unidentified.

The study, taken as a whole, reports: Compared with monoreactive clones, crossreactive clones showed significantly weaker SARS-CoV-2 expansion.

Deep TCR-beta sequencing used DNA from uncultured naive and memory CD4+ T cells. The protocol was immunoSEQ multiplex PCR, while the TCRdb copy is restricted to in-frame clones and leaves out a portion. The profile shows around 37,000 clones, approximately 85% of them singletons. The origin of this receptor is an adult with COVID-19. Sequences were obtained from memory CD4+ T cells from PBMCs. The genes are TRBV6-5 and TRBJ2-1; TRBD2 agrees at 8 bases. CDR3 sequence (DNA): TGTGCCAGCGGTCCCCTAGCGGGTCTATACAATGAGCAGTTCTTC. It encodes CASGPLAGLYNEQFF.